This entry is about one T cell receptor (beta chain). Its antigen remains unidentified. The libraries of TRB cDNA were prepared using 5' RACE with UMI labels. TCRdb re-called the 5' RACE reads and shows each CDR3 protein once, DNA omitted. The ten most abundant clones cover around 0.36% of a sample with about 120,000 distinct CDR3 sequences. Per the germline V gene, CDR1 is SGHRS and CDR2 is YFSETQ. The CDR3 totals 18 residues. The data originate from a study of CXCR3-negative and CXCR3-positive naive CD8 T cells. Study-wide results and caveats: When CXCR3-positive naive cells were set against CXCR3-negative naive cells, the former had more hydrophobic TRB CDR3s.

Sequenced: naive CXCR3+ CD8+ T cells from blood. Regarding subset: CD45RO-CCR7+CD27+CD95- naive CD8+ T cells expressing CXCR3 (TNR3+). The chain employs TRBV5-1 and TRBJ2-3; the D gene TCRdb calls, TRBD1, cannot be checked with no DNA. The sequence was obtained from a human donor in good health. Some clones in this sample may be carry-over from other donors' samples. This chain's CDR3 is CASSFLPDRGRGTDTQYF.